This T cell receptor beta chain comes out of a study of shared clonotypes between healthy human individuals. Trimming shortened V by 4 bases and J by 4 bases, and 5 bases separated the two germline ends. Germline loops: CDR1 MNHEY, CDR2 SMNVEV (reference sequence). This CDR3 spans 12 amino acids. Profiling relied on immunoSEQ multiplex PCR, and the TCRdb table lists in-frame clones only, not all of them. The repertoire holds 550,000 to 600,000 clones, roughly four fifths seen once, with about 12% in the top ten. The material sequenced was PBMCs. This rearrangement joins TRBV27 to TRBJ2-4; D is unclear. This sequence originates from a woman between 35 and 50 years old in good health. Some clones in this sample may be carry-over from other donors' samples. The CDR3 sequence is CASSSRKNIQYF. The CDR3 nucleotides are TGTGCCAGCAGTTCCAGGAAAAACATTCAGTACTTC.